Here is one T cell receptor beta chain with its context. What it binds is not known. The sample's time point: longitudinal time-point 2. PBMCs stored at -80 C, 2 million in total, were the source of the unsorted libraries. This sample was taken from a study of neurological immune-mediated disorders. Using its own MiXCR run on the 5' RACE reads, TCRdb lists one record per CDR3 protein. The table records tens of thousands of distinct CDR3 sequences, nearly 6% of them present only once. Points from the study as a whole: Patients with HTLV-1-associated myelopathy had the highest level of TCR clonal expansion, whereas patients with multiple sclerosis had the lowest level, falling beneath the level found in healthy controls. Among expanded clones, no CDR3 amino acid sequences were shared across subjects, a pattern suggesting private repertoires in all groups.

Germline V gene lookup returns CDR1 LGHDT and CDR2 YNNKEL (reference sequence). V lost 4 bases to trimming and J lost 0 bases; unmatched junction nucleotides: 4. CDR3 length: 17 residues. The sequenced material came from PBMCs. The chain has TRBV3-1 and TRBJ1-5; TRBD1 agrees at 12 bases. This clonotype was obtained from an older woman with multiple sclerosis. The CDR3 DNA follows: TGTGCCAGCAGCCCCGGGGACAGGGGGCTTAGCAATCAGCCCCAGCATTTT. Translation gives CASSPGDRGLSNQPQHF.